A selection of T cell receptor beta chains follows, all from one sample in a study of T cell responses to AZD1222 COVID-19 vaccine. Clones were read by immunoSEQ multiplex PCR, and TCRdb kept only the in-frame ones, dropping some. The sample holds 55,000 to 85,000 clones, about four fifths seen once. The material sequenced was peripheral blood, taken on day 0 of AZD1222 vaccination. The source of these receptors is an adult in good health. Each CDR3 is given with its conserved first and last residue. The order of the fields is D gene, V gene, clone size, J gene, CDR3 protein, CDR3 DNA. A D gene is named only where the DNA matches it firmly. Size is omitted from some rows. Given values are once, few, many or a class for expanded clones.

D gene: TRBD1; V gene: TRBV7-2; clone size: .; J gene: TRBJ1-2; CDR3 protein: CASSLAPGQGYGYTF; CDR3 DNA: TGTGCCAGCAGCTTAGCTCCGGGACAGGGTTACGGCTACACCTTC
D gene: .; V gene: TRBV4-3; clone size: .; J gene: TRBJ1-2; CDR3 protein: CASSQEWDVGYGYTF; CDR3 DNA: TGCGCCAGCAGCCAAGAGTGGGACGTGGGGTATGGCTACACCTTC
D gene: .; V gene: TRBV11-3; clone size: .; J gene: TRBJ2-2; CDR3 protein: CASSPQQGRELFF; CDR3 DNA: TGTGCCAGCAGCCCCCAACAAGGCAGGGAGCTGTTTTTT
D gene: .; V gene: TRBV6-1; clone size: .; J gene: TRBJ1-5; CDR3 protein: CASSERRMGPQPQHF; CDR3 DNA: TGTGCCAGCAGTGAAAGAAGAATGGGCCCTCAGCCCCAGCATTTT
D gene: .; V gene: TRBV5-1; clone size: .; J gene: TRBJ1-3; CDR3 protein: CASSSLTGNSGNTIYF; CDR3 DNA: TGCGCCAGCAGCAGTTTGACGGGCAACTCTGGAAACACCATATATTTT
D gene: .; V gene: TRBV28; clone size: .; J gene: TRBJ2-3; CDR3 protein: CASRQEDTQYF; CDR3 DNA: TGTGCCAGCAGACAGGAAGATACGCAGTATTTT
D gene: TRBD1; V gene: TRBV2; clone size: .; J gene: TRBJ1-6; CDR3 protein: CAIRGVGQGHSPLHF; CDR3 DNA: TGTGCCATCAGAGGGGTGGGACAGGGACACTCACCCCTCCACTTT
D gene: .; V gene: TRBV3-1/TRBV3-2; clone size: .; J gene: TRBJ2-1; CDR3 protein: CASSQQGGSYNEQFF; CDR3 DNA: TGTGCCAGCAGCCAACAGGGGGGCTCCTACAATGAGCAGTTCTTC
D gene: TRBD1; V gene: TRBV6-5; clone size: .; J gene: TRBJ1-1; CDR3 protein: CASSGSDRQYTEAFF; CDR3 DNA: TGTGCCAGCAGCGGATCGGACAGGCAGTACACTGAAGCTTTCTTT
D gene: TRBD2; V gene: TRBV7-2; clone size: few; J gene: TRBJ2-5; CDR3 protein: CASSQERGFQETQYF; CDR3 DNA: TGTGCCAGCAGCCAGGAGCGGGGATTCCAAGAGACCCAGTACTTC
D gene: .; V gene: TRBV3-1/TRBV3-2; clone size: .; J gene: TRBJ2-7; CDR3 protein: CASSQGSSYEQYF; CDR3 DNA: TGTGCCAGCAGCCAAGGGAGCTCCTACGAGCAGTACTTC
D gene: .; V gene: TRBV18; clone size: .; J gene: TRBJ1-1; CDR3 protein: CASSPGHSNTEAFF; CDR3 DNA: TGTGCCAGCTCACCAGGCCATTCGAACACTGAAGCTTTCTTT
D gene: .; V gene: TRBV6-5; clone size: .; J gene: TRBJ2-1; CDR3 protein: CASKSGRSYNEQFF; CDR3 DNA: TGTGCCAGCAAATCTGGCAGATCCTACAATGAGCAGTTCTTC
D gene: .; V gene: TRBV6-5; clone size: once; J gene: TRBJ2-3; CDR3 protein: CASSYYGSSTDTQYF; CDR3 DNA: TGTGCCAGCAGTTACTATGGTAGCAGCACAGATACGCAGTATTTT
D gene: TRBD1; V gene: TRBV19; clone size: .; J gene: TRBJ1-5; CDR3 protein: CASSISPGQGNSRQPQHF; CDR3 DNA: TGTGCCAGTTCGATTTCACCGGGACAGGGAAACAGTAGACAGCCCCAGCATTTT
D gene: .; V gene: TRBV6-5; clone size: .; J gene: TRBJ2-7; CDR3 protein: CATSDSLLSYEQYF; CDR3 DNA: TGTGCCACCTCGGACAGCCTGCTCTCCTACGAGCAGTACTTC
D gene: .; V gene: TRBV18; clone size: .; J gene: TRBJ2-5; CDR3 protein: CASSPYQETQYF; CDR3 DNA: TGTGCCAGCTCACCGTACCAAGAGACCCAGTACTTC
D gene: TRBD2; V gene: TRBV4-3; clone size: .; J gene: TRBJ2-7; CDR3 protein: CASSQGSGDYEQYF; CDR3 DNA: TGCGCCAGCAGCCAAGGTAGCGGGGACTACGAGCAGTACTTC
D gene: .; V gene: TRBV20-1; clone size: .; J gene: TRBJ2-7; CDR3 protein: CSTGSYEQYF; CDR3 DNA: TGCAGTACCGGCTCCTACGAGCAGTACTTC
D gene: TRBD2; V gene: TRBV3-1/TRBV3-2; clone size: .; J gene: TRBJ2-1; CDR3 protein: CASSQDSSLAGDNEQFF; CDR3 DNA: TGTGCCAGCAGCCAAGATTCGTCGCTAGCGGGGGACAATGAGCAGTTCTTC
D gene: .; V gene: TRBV6-5; clone size: few; J gene: TRBJ2-7; CDR3 protein: CASSYSLDSAYEQYF; CDR3 DNA: TGTGCCAGCAGTTACTCTTTGGACAGTGCCTACGAGCAGTACTTC
D gene: .; V gene: TRBV7-3; clone size: .; J gene: TRBJ1-2; CDR3 protein: CASSLSGSNYGYTF; CDR3 DNA: TGTGCCAGCAGCTTATCGGGGTCTAACTATGGCTACACCTTC
D gene: TRBD1; V gene: TRBV4-1; clone size: once; J gene: TRBJ1-2; CDR3 protein: CASSLGTGANYGYTF; CDR3 DNA: TGCGCCAGCAGCCTGGGGACAGGAGCTAACTATGGCTACACCTTC
D gene: .; V gene: TRBV28; clone size: .; J gene: TRBJ1-3; CDR3 protein: CAISRGTTGNTIYF; CDR3 DNA: TGTGCCATATCCCGAGGGACGACTGGAAACACCATATATTTT
D gene: .; V gene: TRBV3-1/TRBV3-2; clone size: .; J gene: TRBJ1-5; CDR3 protein: CASSQDPGYQPQHF; CDR3 DNA: TGTGCCAGCAGCCAAGATCCGGGGTATCAGCCCCAGCATTTT
D gene: .; V gene: TRBV2; clone size: .; J gene: TRBJ1-6; CDR3 protein: CASTPRTGNSPLHF; CDR3 DNA: TGTGCCAGTACGCCAAGAACAGGGAATTCACCCCTCCACTTT
D gene: .; V gene: TRBV7-2; clone size: .; J gene: TRBJ2-7; CDR3 protein: CASSLGPGQSYEQYF; CDR3 DNA: TGTGCCAGCAGCCTAGGACCTGGCCAGAGCTACGAGCAGTACTTC
D gene: .; V gene: TRBV7-8; clone size: .; J gene: TRBJ2-3; CDR3 protein: CASSLGLLGADTQYF; CDR3 DNA: TGTGCCAGCAGCTTGGGACTCCTGGGGGCAGATACGCAGTATTTT
D gene: TRBD1; V gene: TRBV19; clone size: .; J gene: TRBJ2-7; CDR3 protein: CASNSGTESYEQYF; CDR3 DNA: TGTGCCAGCAACTCCGGGACAGAGTCCTACGAGCAGTACTTC
D gene: .; V gene: TRBV19; clone size: .; J gene: TRBJ2-1; CDR3 protein: CAAGGDRVSLGQFF; CDR3 DNA: TGTGCCGCCGGGGGGGACAGGGTTAGTCTCGGGCAGTTCTTC
D gene: TRBD2; V gene: TRBV30; clone size: .; J gene: TRBJ2-2; CDR3 protein: CAWSVKVSSGGANTGELFF; CDR3 DNA: TGTGCCTGGAGTGTAAAGGTATCTAGCGGGGGAGCGAACACCGGGGAGCTGTTTTTT
D gene: TRBD2; V gene: TRBV5-1; clone size: few; J gene: TRBJ2-1; CDR3 protein: CASSLGGLAGGHLEQFF; CDR3 DNA: TGCGCCAGCAGCTTGGGAGGTCTAGCGGGGGGGCATCTCGAGCAGTTCTTC
D gene: .; V gene: TRBV2; clone size: .; J gene: TRBJ1-6; CDR3 protein: CASSEAQTVTPLHF; CDR3 DNA: TGTGCCAGCAGTGAAGCGCAAACAGTCACACCCCTCCACTTT
D gene: .; V gene: TRBV7-8; clone size: .; J gene: TRBJ2-7; CDR3 protein: CASSLGFRTVYEQYF; CDR3 DNA: TGTGCCAGCAGCTTAGGGTTCCGGACAGTCTACGAGCAGTACTTC
D gene: .; V gene: TRBV18; clone size: .; J gene: TRBJ1-6; CDR3 protein: CASSTNRDNSPLHF; CDR3 DNA: TGTGCCAGCTCAACGAACAGGGATAATTCACCCCTCCACTTT